This T cell receptor (beta chain) was identified in a study of T cell changes during pregnancy in multiple sclerosis. Sequencing used immunoSEQ multiplex PCR; TCRdb keeps in-frame clones, though not all of them. The sample has about 50,000 clones; roughly 91% are singletons. CDR3 length: 15 residues. V gave up 5 bases and J gave up 3 bases, with 16 bases separating them. Germline values: CDR1 SGHTA, CDR2 FQGNSA. The rearrangement links TRBV7-2 to TRBJ2-5; D is possibly TRBD1 (6 bases). This TCR was recovered from a female donor in good health, enrolled as a control in a pregnancy study. The source was CD4+ T cells from peripheral blood mononuclear cells, collected after pregnancy. The CDR3 loop is CASSHYRDTKETQYF. The CDR3 nucleotides are TGTGCCAGCAGCCACTACCGGGACACTAAAGAGACCCAGTACTTC.